This is a list of T cell receptor beta chains from one sample in a study of blood T cell repertoires in COVID-19. The assay was immunoSEQ multiplex PCR, and TCRdb's table has in-frame clones only and misses some. The repertoire has just over 650,000 clones, around 89% of them found once; the top ten carry roughly 0.25%. Sequencing was done on a sample of peripheral blood. The receptors come from a woman aged 18 to 35 with acute or convalescent COVID-19. The CDR3 runs from the conserved cysteine through the conserved F or W. A D gene is named only where the DNA matches it firmly. Clone sizes are given selectively: once, few, many, or a class where the clone is expanded.

-,TRBV5-4,-,TRBJ1-2,CASSAGGAQSHYGYTF,TGTGCCAGCAGCGCTGGGGGCGCCCAATCGCACTATGGCTACACCTTC
-,TRBV4-1,-,TRBJ1-5,CASSSSPGSNFQPQHF,TGCGCCAGCAGCAGCTCCCCGGGTTCTAATTTCCAGCCCCAGCATTTT
TRBD1,TRBV4-1,-,TRBJ1-5,CASSQEGQGRPQHF,TGCGCCAGCAGCCAAGAGGGACAGGGGAGGCCCCAGCATTTT
-,TRBV28,once,TRBJ1-5,CASSFRGGGQPQHF,TGTGCCAGCAGTTTTCGGGGTGGTGGTCAGCCCCAGCATTTT
-,TRBV2,once,TRBJ1-5,CASSEARGWYQPQHF,TGTGCCAGCAGTGAAGCCCGGGGTTGGTATCAGCCCCAGCATTTT
-,TRBV27,-,TRBJ1-2,CASSPGGGGVGGYTF,TGTGCCAGCAGCCCGGGTGGGGGGGGCGTAGGTGGCTACACCTTC
-,TRBV14,-,TRBJ1-2,CASSQDRAGYGYTF,TGTGCCAGCAGCCAAGATCGAGCAGGGTACGGCTACACCTTC
-,TRBV4-1,-,TRBJ2-3,CASSQVASPADTQYF,TGCGCCAGCAGCCAAGTAGCTAGCCCCGCAGATACGCAGTATTTT
-,TRBV7-8,-,TRBJ2-1,CASSLTLGVNEQFF,TGTGCCAGCAGCTTGACCTTAGGGGTCAATGAGCAGTTCTTC
-,TRBV7-2,few,TRBJ2-3,CASSWAGDTQYF,TGTGCCAGCAGCTGGGCAGGAGATACGCAGTATTTT
TRBD1,TRBV29-1,-,TRBJ1-6,CSVRTGTADNSPLHF,TGCAGCGTACGGACGGGGACAGCGGATAATTCACCCCTCCACTTT
TRBD1,TRBV7-2,-,TRBJ1-6,CASSLLGQDNSPLHF,TGTGCCAGCAGCCTTCTAGGACAGGATAATTCACCCCTCCACTTT
-,TRBV28,-,TRBJ2-4,CASSLGGRAKNIQYF,TGTGCCAGCAGTTTAGGGGGCCGGGCCAAAAACATTCAGTACTTC
TRBD1,TRBV27,-,TRBJ1-1,CASCCVQGYTEAFF,TGTGCCAGCTGTTGTGTACAGGGGTACACTGAAGCTTTCTTT